This is a list of T cell receptor beta chains from one sample in a study of human T cells and chemical hapten exposure. TCRdb re-analysed the RACE reads in MiXCR, keeping a single row per CDR3 protein. The sample carries around 120,000 distinct CDR3 sequences, approximately 11% recorded once. Sample: whole blood, taken in connection with sensitization to the hapten diphenylcyclopropenone (DPC). These receptors all come from a woman in her thirties or forties with alopecia areata. Some clones in this sample may be carry-over from other donors' samples. Both conserved end residues are part of each CDR3. The D gene is left open where the match is weak. Part of the rows lack a size; the others show once, few, many or a class for expanded clones.

v_call	cdr3_length	j_call	clone_size	d_call	cdr3_aa	cdr3_nt
TRBV7-9	16	TRBJ2-1	.	.	CASSNGGTRSYNEQFF	TGTGCCAGCTCTAACGGGGGAACCCGCTCCTACAATGAGCAGTTCTTC
TRBV14	15	TRBJ1-4	.	.	CASTQSAGKNEKLFF	TGTGCCAGCACCCAGTCCGCCGGGAAAAATGAAAAACTGTTTTTT
TRBV12-3/TRBV12-4	14	TRBJ2-1	many	.	CASSLEGGFGEQFF	TGTGCCAGCAGTTTAGAGGGGGGATTCGGTGAGCAGTTCTTC
TRBV30	13	TRBJ1-5	.	.	CAWSVRGEQPQHF	TGTGCCTGGAGTGTAAGGGGCGAACAGCCCCAGCATTTT
TRBV4-1	15	TRBJ1-5	many	.	CASSAGGTENQPQHF	TGCGCCAGCAGCGCCGGAGGGACCGAGAATCAGCCCCAGCATTTT
TRBV6-2/TRBV6-3	14	TRBJ1-1	many	.	CASSYDRDSLSTFF	TGTGCCAGCAGTTACGATCGAGACAGCCTATCTACTTTCTTT
TRBV2	11	TRBJ2-2	.	TRBD1	CASSDRGQLFF	TGTGCCAGCAGTGACCGGGGACAGTTGTTTTTT
TRBV18	15	TRBJ1-1	few	.	CASSPQLDRNTEAFF	TGTGCCAGCTCACCACAGCTGGACCGGAACACTGAAGCTTTCTTT
TRBV12-3/TRBV12-4	14	TRBJ2-2	.	.	CASTPGDRPGELFF	TGTGCCAGCACTCCGGGAGACCGACCCGGGGAGCTGTTTTTT
TRBV20-1	13	TRBJ2-1	few	TRBD2	CSAAGGVTNEQFF	TGCAGTGCCGCGGGAGGGGTTACAAATGAGCAGTTCTTC
TRBV12-2	16	TRBJ1-1	once	.	CASRLVSHRGDTEAFF	TGTGCAAGTCGCTTAGTGTCCCACAGGGGGGACACTGAAGCTTTCTTT
TRBV14	13	TRBJ2-7	.	.	CASSQAGRYEQYF	TGTGCCAGCAGCCAAGCGGGGAGGTACGAGCAGTACTTC
TRBV7-2	15	TRBJ1-6	few	.	CASSRGGDLNSPLHF	TGTGCCAGCAGCCGCGGGGGGGACTTGAATTCACCCCTCCACTTT
TRBV6-2/TRBV6-3	16	TRBJ1-1	.	TRBD1	CASSTKTGTVHTEAFF	TGTGCCAGCAGTACGAAGACAGGGACGGTTCACACTGAAGCTTTCTTT
TRBV5-1	12	TRBJ2-1	.	.	CASSQSWDEQFF	TGCGCCAGCAGCCAATCCTGGGATGAGCAGTTCTTC
TRBV20-1	14	TRBJ1-4	few	.	CSALGSTSREKLFF	TGCAGTGCCCTAGGTAGCACATCCCGGGAAAAACTGTTTTTT
TRBV11-1	17	TRBJ2-7	.	.	CASSRVPGAGNSYEQYF	TGTGCCAGCAGCAGAGTACCGGGGGCAGGAAACTCCTACGAGCAGTACTTC
TRBV6-6	13	TRBJ1-1	many	TRBD1	CASSSGQGRKAFF	TGTGCCAGCAGTTCGGGACAGGGGCGCAAGGCTTTCTTT
TRBV14	17	TRBJ2-1	many	TRBD2	CASSVELAGGLINEQFF	TGTGCCAGCAGCGTCGAACTAGCGGGAGGACTTATCAATGAGCAGTTCTTC
TRBV6-2/TRBV6-3	15	TRBJ2-2	many	.	CASSRASANTGELFF	TGTGCCAGCAGCCGTGCCTCTGCGAACACCGGGGAGCTGTTTTTT
TRBV20-1	16	TRBJ2-5	many	TRBD2	CSARAPLAGGQETQYF	TGCAGTGCTAGAGCCCCGCTAGCGGGGGGGCAAGAGACCCAGTACTTC
TRBV7-2	14	TRBJ1-1	.	.	CASSLWAGSTEAFF	TGTGCCAGCAGCTTGTGGGCAGGGTCCACTGAAGCTTTCTTT
TRBV30	13	TRBJ2-5	few	.	CAWSAGGVETQYF	TGTGCCTGGAGTGCCGGGGGAGTGGAGACCCAGTACTTC
TRBV5-4	15	TRBJ2-5	.	.	CASSFAGAIQETQYF	TGTGCCAGCAGCTTTGCGGGGGCGATCCAAGAGACCCAGTACTTC
TRBV20-1	15	TRBJ2-4	.	.	CSATAGALAKNIQYF	TGCAGTGCTACCGCAGGGGCCTTAGCCAAAAACATTCAGTACTTC
TRBV6-2/TRBV6-3	11	TRBJ2-7	many	TRBD1	CASGQAGEQYF	TGTGCCAGCGGACAGGCGGGCGAGCAGTACTTC
TRBV7-8	13	TRBJ2-1	many	.	CASSLTTANEQFF	TGTGCCAGCAGCTTGACCACGGCCAATGAGCAGTTCTTC
TRBV11-2	18	TRBJ1-4	many	.	CASSLMAPGRGRGEKLFF	TGTGCCAGCAGCCTGATGGCGCCCGGTCGGGGCCGGGGTGAAAAACTGTTTTTT
TRBV4-1	13	TRBJ2-7	few	.	CASRGSGPYEQYF	TGCGCCAGCAGAGGTTCAGGGCCCTACGAGCAGTACTTC
TRBV3-1	12	TRBJ1-3	few	.	CASSQERNTIYF	TGTGCCAGCAGCCAGGAAAGAAACACCATATATTTT
TRBV28	11	TRBJ1-6	few	.	CASSLGSPLHF	TGTGCCAGCAGTTTGGGTTCACCCCTCCACTTT
TRBV3-1	14	TRBJ1-6	.	.	CASSLRGVNSPLHF	TGTGCCAGCAGCCTAAGAGGGGTTAATTCACCCCTCCACTTT
TRBV6-2/TRBV6-3	15	TRBJ1-1	few	.	CASSYPGPRSTEAFF	TGTGCCAGCAGTTACCCGGGACCCCGGTCCACTGAAGCTTTCTTT
TRBV14	15	TRBJ1-5	many	.	CASSGVGGGNQPQHF	TGTGCCAGCAGCGGGGTAGGAGGCGGCAATCAGCCCCAGCATTTT
TRBV9	16	TRBJ2-6	few	.	CASSVGSSSGANVLTF	TGTGCCAGCAGCGTAGGATCCAGCTCTGGGGCCAACGTCCTGACTTTC
TRBV25-1	13	TRBJ2-7	.	.	CASSQPPMGEQYF	TGTGCCAGCAGCCAACCCCCGATGGGTGAGCAGTACTTC
TRBV7-2	14	TRBJ2-3	many	.	CASSPTRDTDTQYF	TGTGCCAGCAGCCCGACCCGAGATACAGATACGCAGTATTTT
TRBV6-6	10	TRBJ1-1	many	.	CASSYREAFF	TGTGCCAGCAGTTACAGGGAAGCTTTCTTT
TRBV18	14	TRBJ2-7	.	.	CASTMVRTSDEQYF	TGTGCCAGCACCATGGTCAGGACATCCGACGAGCAGTACTTC
TRBV12-3/TRBV12-4	14	TRBJ1-6	.	TRBD1	CASRTGGDNSPLHF	TGTGCCAGCAGGACAGGGGGCGATAATTCACCCCTCCACTTT
TRBV28	14	TRBJ1-2	few	.	CASSSYRAGYGYTF	TGTGCCAGCAGTTCCTACAGAGCCGGCTATGGCTACACCTTC
TRBV11-1	15	TRBJ1-6	many	TRBD1	CASSLQGADNSPLHF	TGTGCCAGCAGCTTACAGGGGGCGGATAATTCACCCCTCCACTTT
TRBV28	16	TRBJ2-2	.	TRBD1	CASRDRAVRNTGELFF	TGTGCCAGCAGGGACAGGGCGGTTCGGAACACCGGGGAGCTGTTTTTT
TRBV20-1	12	TRBJ2-5	few	.	CSARRSQGTQYF	TGCAGTGCTAGACGTTCCCAAGGGACCCAGTACTTC
TRBV5-5	13	TRBJ1-1	.	.	CASSPAPLTEAFF	TGTGCCAGCAGCCCGGCCCCCCTCACTGAAGCTTTCTTT
TRBV5-5	14	TRBJ2-7	many	TRBD2	CASTLPGGSYEQYF	TGTGCCAGCACCCTTCCGGGGGGATCCTACGAGCAGTACTTC
TRBV13	15	TRBJ2-7	few	.	CASSAQGSRSYEQYF	TGTGCCAGCAGCGCACAGGGAAGTCGCTCCTACGAGCAGTACTTC
TRBV6-2/TRBV6-3	14	TRBJ1-5	many	.	CASSYRGSNQPQHF	TGTGCCAGCAGTTATAGGGGTAGCAATCAGCCCCAGCATTTT
TRBV12-3/TRBV12-4	13	TRBJ1-1	many	TRBD1	CASSPPGGTEAFF	TGTGCCAGCAGTCCCCCAGGGGGCACTGAAGCTTTCTTT
TRBV30	15	TRBJ2-1	many	.	CAWSEGTQTYNEQFF	TGTGCCTGGAGTGAGGGGACCCAGACCTACAATGAGCAGTTCTTC
TRBV30	11	TRBJ2-2	many	.	CAWSDAGELFF	TGTGCCTGGAGTGACGCCGGGGAGCTGTTTTTT